What follows is one T cell receptor beta chain and its context. Unmatched junction bases numbered 5, after V lost 5 bases and J lost 0 bases. Germline V gene lookup returns CDR1 ENHRY and CDR2 SYGVKD. This CDR3 region has 16 residues. Regions amplified from RNA transcripts were the TCR beta CDR3 regions. When the TCR CDR3 underwent first-round RT-PCR, the HTBI primer set was used. Each CDR3 protein gets one entry after TCRdb re-called the multiplex PCR reads with MiXCR. The table includes approximately 34,000 distinct CDR3 sequences, around 52% detected once. The record originates from a study of T cells in Graves' hyperthyroidism and ophthalmopathy.

Sequencing input: blood. This chain uses TRBV10-3 with TRBJ2-7; 12 positions match TRBD2. The origin of this receptor is a woman in her thirties or forties with Graves' ophthalmopathy. The CDR3 here is CAISYTSGGSSYEQYF. CDR3 DNA sequence: TGTGCCATCAGTTATACTAGCGGGGGGTCCTCCTACGAGCAGTACTTC.